This T cell receptor (beta chain) appears in the sequencing data of a study of shared clonotypes between healthy human individuals. The overall study: CD4 naive and memory got three plates each, CD8 naive two, CD8 memory one.

This clone was detected once. In the sorted-subset replicate PCRs, approximately 200 ng DNA, tens of thousands of T cell genomes, was used. TCRdb keeps only in-frame clones here, not all; method: immunoSEQ multiplex PCR. Found here are 2 million to 2.5 million clones, 90% to 96% of them singletons; the top ten hold 0.1% to 0.15%. This receptor was identified in a man aged 18 to 30 in good health. Material: naive CD4+ T cells sorted from blood. Subset in this sample: CD45RA+ positively selected.

In DNA form, the CDR3 reads TGTGCCAGCAGCCCTTTGACAGGGGGACGCTTATCCTACAATGAGCAGTTCTTC. This gives the protein CASSPLTGGRLSYNEQFF. The chain employs TRBV5-6 and TRBJ2-1; 9 bases fit TRBD1. J gave up 1 base and V 4 bases, and 12 bases lay outside the gene matches. Germline values: CDR1 SGHDT, CDR2 YYEEEE. This CDR3 region has 18 residues.